This passage covers 3 T cell receptor beta chains from one sample sequenced in a study of long-term antiretroviral therapy in people with HIV. Survey-level immunoSEQ v3.0 assays were run. Profiled with immunoSEQ multiplex PCR; TCRdb holds only in-frame clones, not every one. This table has about 25,000 clones, over 90% appearing once. The specimen comprised unsorted PBMCs, sampled 7.6 years after starting antiretroviral therapy. The receptors here all came from a middle-aged woman with HIV.

This clone was seen a single time. The J gene is TRBJ1-2, the V gene TRBV19; 8 bases are shared with TRBD1. The CDR3 loop spans 13 amino acids. Germline V gene data show CDR1 as LNHDA and CDR2 as SQIVND (reference sequence). The trim removed 4 bases at V and 3 bases at J, leaving 1 base unmatched. For the CDR3, the DNA is TGTGCCAGTAGTAGGGGACAGGACTATGGCTACACCTTC. It specifies CASSRGQDYGYTF.

This chain uses TRBV7-8 with TRBJ2-7; maybe TRBD2 (5 bases). The V and J ends lost 5 bases and 0 bases respectively, with 11 bases between them. The CDR3 is 14 residues long. Germline assignment: CDR1 SGHVS and CDR2 FQNEAQ. The CDR3 nucleotides are TGTGCCAGCAGCCCCGACTACAACTCCTACGAGCAGTACTTC. It codes for CASSPDYNSYEQYF.

This clone is a singleton in its sample. The rearrangement joins TRBV7-2 to TRBJ1-4; no firm D call. This CDR3 is 13 amino acids long. CDR1 SGHTA and CDR2 FQGNSA come from the germline V gene. Trimming removed 4 bases from V and 8 bases from J, with 11 bases in between. The CDR3 region has the DNA TGTGCCAGCAGCTACCTGCGAGGGGAAAAACTGTTTTTT. Translating gives CASSYLRGEKLFF.